The source of this T cell receptor (beta chain) is a study of cytomegalovirus exposure and HLA in healthy donors. Overall study context: A subsequent analysis reported that the 95 to 150 validation repertoires were produced on the same platform that had also been used for the 500 to 700 first-cohort repertoires. Study-level results: According to a later analysis, TCR clusters from the first cohort tended to co-occur in the 110 or so validation repertoires. Some public TCRs appeared in many individuals, while most sequences were rare.

Separate from the roughly 700-subject first cohort was the approximately 120-subject validation cohort, to which the donors belonged. Libraries were prepared by immunoSEQ multiplex PCR; TCRdb keeps only in-frame clonotypes and omits some of them. Here the sample spans about 69,000 clones, just over 95% being singletons. A remark on this clone: Its target is not known.

Sequencing used PBMCs. This receptor was obtained from a young woman in good health and CMV-seropositive.

This CDR3 is CASSYDGELYNEQFF. CDR3 sequence (DNA): TGCGCCAGCAGCTATGACGGAGAGCTATACAATGAGCAGTTCTTC. The rearrangement uses TRBV5-1 and TRBJ2-1; the D is unclear. V lost 3 bases to trimming and J lost 4 bases, with 14 bases between them. The CDR3 length is 15 residues. Germline CDR1 SGHRS, CDR2 YFSETQ.